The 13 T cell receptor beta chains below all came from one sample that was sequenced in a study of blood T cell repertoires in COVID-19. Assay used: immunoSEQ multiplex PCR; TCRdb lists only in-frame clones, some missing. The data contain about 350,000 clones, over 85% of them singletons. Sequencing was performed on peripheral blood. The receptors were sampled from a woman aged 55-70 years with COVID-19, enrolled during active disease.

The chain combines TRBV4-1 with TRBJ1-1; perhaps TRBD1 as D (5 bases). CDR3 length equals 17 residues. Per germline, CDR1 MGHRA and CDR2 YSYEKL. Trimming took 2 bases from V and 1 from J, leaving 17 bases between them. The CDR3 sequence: CASSQRGRAWGNTEAFF. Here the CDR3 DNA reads TGCGCCAGCAGCCAACGAGGCAGGGCGTGGGGGAACACTGAAGCTTTCTTT.

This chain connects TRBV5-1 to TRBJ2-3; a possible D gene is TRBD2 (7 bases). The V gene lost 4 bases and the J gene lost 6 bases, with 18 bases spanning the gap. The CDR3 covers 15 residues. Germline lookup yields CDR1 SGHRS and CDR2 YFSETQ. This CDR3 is CASSPEPGGPDTQYF. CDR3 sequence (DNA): TGCGCCAGCAGCCCAGAACCGGGGGGCCCGGATACGCAGTATTTT.

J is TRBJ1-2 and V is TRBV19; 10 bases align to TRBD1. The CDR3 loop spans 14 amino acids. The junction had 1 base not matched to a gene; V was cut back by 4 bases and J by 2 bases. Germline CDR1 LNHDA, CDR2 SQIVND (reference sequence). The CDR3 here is CASSRGQGNYGYTF. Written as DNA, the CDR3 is TGTGCCAGTAGTAGGGGACAGGGGAACTATGGCTACACCTTC.

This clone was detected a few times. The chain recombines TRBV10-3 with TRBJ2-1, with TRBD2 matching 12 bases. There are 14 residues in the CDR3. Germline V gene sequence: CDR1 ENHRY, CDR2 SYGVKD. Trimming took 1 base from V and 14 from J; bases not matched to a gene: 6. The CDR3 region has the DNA TGTGCCATCAGTGAGTTGGCTAGCGGGGGGGCGAAGTTCTTC. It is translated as CAISELASGGAKFF.

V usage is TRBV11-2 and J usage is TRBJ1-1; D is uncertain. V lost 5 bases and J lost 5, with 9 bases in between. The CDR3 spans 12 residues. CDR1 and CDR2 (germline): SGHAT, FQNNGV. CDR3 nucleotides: TGTGCCAGCAGCGTTTCCGAGACTGAAGCTTTCTTT. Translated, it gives CASSVSETEAFF.

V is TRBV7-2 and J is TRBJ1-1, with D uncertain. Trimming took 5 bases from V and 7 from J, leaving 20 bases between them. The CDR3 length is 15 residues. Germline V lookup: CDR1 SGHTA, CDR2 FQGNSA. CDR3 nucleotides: TGTGCCAGCAGCACCCTCTCGGGCGGGATTGGTGAAGCTTTCTTT. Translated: CASSTLSGGIGEAFF.

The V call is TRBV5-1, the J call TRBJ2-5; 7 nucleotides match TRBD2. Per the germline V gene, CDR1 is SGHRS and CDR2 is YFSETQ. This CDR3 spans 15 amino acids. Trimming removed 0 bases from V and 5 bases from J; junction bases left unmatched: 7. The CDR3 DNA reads TGCGCCAGCAGCTTGGCCGGGGGGAAGTTGGAGACCCAGTACTTC. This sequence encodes CASSLAGGKLETQYF. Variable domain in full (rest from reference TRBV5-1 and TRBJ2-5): KAGVTQTPRYLIKTRGQQVTLSCSPISGHRSVSWYQQTPGQGLQFLFEYFSETQRNKGNFPGRFSGRQFSNSRSEMNVSTLELGDSALYLCASSLAGGKLETQYFGPGTRLLVL.

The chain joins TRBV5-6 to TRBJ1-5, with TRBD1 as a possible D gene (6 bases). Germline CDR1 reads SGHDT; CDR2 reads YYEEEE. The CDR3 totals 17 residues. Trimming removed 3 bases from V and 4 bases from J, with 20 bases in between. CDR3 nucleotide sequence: TGTGCCAGCAGCTGGACGGGCGGGCGGGGGCAAAATCAGCCCCAGCATTTT. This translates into CASSWTGGRGQNQPQHF. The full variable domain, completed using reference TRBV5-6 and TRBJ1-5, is DAGVTQSPTHLIKTRGQQVTLRCSPKSGHDTVSWYQQALGQGPQFIFQYYEEEERQRGNFPDRFSGHQFPNYSSELNVNALLLGDSALYLCASSWTGGRGQNQPQHFGDGTRLSIL.

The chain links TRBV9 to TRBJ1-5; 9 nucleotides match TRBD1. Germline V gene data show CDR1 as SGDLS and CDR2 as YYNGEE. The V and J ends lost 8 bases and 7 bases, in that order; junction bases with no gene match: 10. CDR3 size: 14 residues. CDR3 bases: TGTGCCAGTCGGCGGGACAGGGAATACCAGCCCCAGCATTTT. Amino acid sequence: CASRRDREYQPQHF.

CDR3 DNA sequence: TGTGCCAGCAGCGACCAACAGGGGATTAATGAAAAACTGTTTTTT. Its translation is CASSDQQGINEKLFF. The rearrangement joins TRBV9 to TRBJ1-4, with 7 bases matching TRBD1. The CDR3 sequence is 15 residues long. Germline V gene lookup returns CDR1 SGDLS and CDR2 YYNGEE. V lost 3 bases, J lost 4 bases, and 6 bases stayed unmatched.

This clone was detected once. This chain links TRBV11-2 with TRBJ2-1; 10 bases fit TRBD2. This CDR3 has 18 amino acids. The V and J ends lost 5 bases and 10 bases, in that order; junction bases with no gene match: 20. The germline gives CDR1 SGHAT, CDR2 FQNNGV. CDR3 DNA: TGTGCCAGCAGCCCTCGTTTAGCGGGGGGTGCATCAGGCGGCGAGCAGTTCTTC. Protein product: CASSPRLAGGASGGEQFF.

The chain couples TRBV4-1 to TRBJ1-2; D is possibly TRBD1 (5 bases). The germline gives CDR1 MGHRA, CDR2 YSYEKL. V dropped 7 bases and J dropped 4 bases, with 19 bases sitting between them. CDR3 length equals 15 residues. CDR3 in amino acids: CASKKDNLLFYGYTF. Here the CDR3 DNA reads TGCGCCAGCAAAAAGGACAACTTACTTTTCTATGGCTACACCTTC.

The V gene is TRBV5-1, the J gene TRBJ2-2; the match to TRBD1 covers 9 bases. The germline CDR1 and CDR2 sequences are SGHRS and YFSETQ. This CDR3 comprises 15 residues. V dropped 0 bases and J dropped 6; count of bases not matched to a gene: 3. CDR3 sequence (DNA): TGCGCCAGCAGCTTGGTGGACAGGGGCTCCGGGGAGCTGTTTTTT. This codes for CASSLVDRGSGELFF. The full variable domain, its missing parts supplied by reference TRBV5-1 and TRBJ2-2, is KAGVTQTPRYLIKTRGQQVTLSCSPISGHRSVSWYQQTPGQGLQFLFEYFSETQRNKGNFPGRFSGRQFSNSRSEMNVSTLELGDSALYLCASSLVDRGSGELFFGEGSRLTVL.